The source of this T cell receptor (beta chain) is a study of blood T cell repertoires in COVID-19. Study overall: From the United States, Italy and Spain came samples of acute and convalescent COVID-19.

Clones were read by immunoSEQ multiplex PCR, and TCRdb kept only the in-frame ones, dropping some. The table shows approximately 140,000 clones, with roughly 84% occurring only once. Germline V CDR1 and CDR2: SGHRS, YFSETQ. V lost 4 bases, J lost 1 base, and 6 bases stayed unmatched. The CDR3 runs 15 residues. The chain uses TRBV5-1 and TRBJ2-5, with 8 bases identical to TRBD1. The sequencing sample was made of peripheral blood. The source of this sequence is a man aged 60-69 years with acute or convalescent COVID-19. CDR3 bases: TGCGCCAGCAGCGCCCGGGACAGGATCCAAGAGACCCAGTACTTC. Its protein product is CASSARDRIQETQYF.